Listed below are T cell receptor beta chains from one sample, sequenced in a study of T cells in Graves' hyperthyroidism and ophthalmopathy. Via MiXCR, TCRdb re-called the multiplex PCR reads, giving one row per CDR3 protein. The repertoire holds a few hundred thousand distinct CDR3 sequences, with 15% to 20% as singletons. Sequencing was performed on blood. The receptor set was obtained from a woman aged 60-75 years with Graves' ophthalmopathy. Each CDR3 is given with its conserved first and last residue. A D gene is named only where the DNA matches it firmly. Clone size is not always given. Where it is, it says once, few, many or a class for expanded clones.

TRBV20-1	TRBJ2-2	many	TRBD2	CSAGTSGRPLGRELFF	TGCAGTGCGGGGACTAGCGGGAGGCCCCTCGGACGGGAGCTGTTTTTT
TRBV20-1	TRBJ2-7	few	NA	CSASGAPLLEQYF	TGCAGTGCCAGTGGGGCCCCCTTGCTCGAGCAGTACTTC
TRBV7-3	TRBJ2-5	many	NA	CASSLTQGETQYF	TGTGCCAGCAGCTTAACCCAGGGAGAGACCCAGTACTTC
TRBV7-9	TRBJ2-5	NA	NA	CASRPPRYQETQYF	TGTGCCAGCAGACCCCCGAGGTACCAAGAGACCCAGTACTTC
TRBV28	TRBJ2-1	many	NA	CASMGSSYNEQFF	TGTGCCAGCATGGGGAGCTCCTACAATGAGCAGTTCTTC
TRBV6-1	TRBJ1-4	many	NA	CASSHRVGRGNEKLFF	TGTGCCAGCAGCCACCGCGTGGGTAGAGGGAATGAAAAACTGTTTTTT
TRBV28	TRBJ2-6	NA	NA	CASSLLTGSGANVLTF	TGTGCCAGCAGTTTATTAACCGGGTCTGGGGCCAACGTCCTGACTTTC
TRBV11-2	TRBJ2-1	NA	TRBD1	CASSFRPSDRGRNEQFF	TGTGCCAGCAGCTTCAGACCTTCGGACAGGGGGCGGAATGAGCAGTTCTTC
TRBV7-9	TRBJ1-2	many	TRBD1	CASSFADRVYGYTF	TGTGCCAGCAGCTTTGCGGACAGGGTCTATGGCTACACCTTC
TRBV7-8	TRBJ1-5	many	NA	CASSLSIYVGTQHF	TGTGCCAGCAGCTTATCCATTTATGTTGGGACCCAGCATTTT
TRBV20-1	TRBJ1-2	NA	TRBD1	CSAEDLGRGRGYTF	TGCAGTGCTGAGGATCTCGGGAGGGGGCGCGGCTACACCTTC
TRBV7-6	TRBJ2-7	few	TRBD2	CASSPRGSGTYEQYF	TGTGCCAGCAGCCCGCGGGGGAGCGGAACCTACGAGCAGTACTTC
TRBV4-3	TRBJ2-1	few	TRBD2	CASSQDLLAGGYEQFF	TGCGCCAGCAGCCAAGATCTCCTAGCGGGGGGCTATGAGCAGTTCTTC
TRBV6-1	TRBJ1-5	many	TRBD1	CASRGQGAYQPQHF	TGTGCCAGCAGAGGACAGGGGGCATATCAGCCCCAGCATTTT
TRBV12-3/TRBV12-4	TRBJ1-3	many	NA	CASSPRGSGNTIYF	TGTGCCAGCAGTCCTCGGGGCTCTGGAAACACCATATATTTT
TRBV29-1	TRBJ2-2	few	TRBD1	CSADRGNTGELFF	TGCAGCGCTGACAGGGGGAACACCGGGGAGCTGTTTTTT
TRBV6-6	TRBJ1-6	many	NA	CASSLNRVGGSPLHF	TGTGCCAGCAGTTTGAACAGGGTGGGCGGCTCACCCCTCCACTTT
TRBV27	TRBJ2-1	many	TRBD1	CASKRRGDRVNNEQFF	TGTGCCAGCAAACGTCGCGGAGACAGGGTAAACAATGAGCAGTTCTTC
TRBV20-1	TRBJ2-7	many	NA	CSARKTSLQKYF	TGCAGTGCTAGGAAAACCTCTCTACAGAAGTACTTC
TRBV20-1	TRBJ1-5	many	NA	CSASRGAPNQPQHF	TGCAGTGCTAGTAGGGGGGCCCCGAATCAGCCCCAGCATTTT
TRBV3-1	TRBJ2-2	NA	NA	CASSRLDTGELFF	TGTGCCAGCAGCCGCCTCGACACCGGGGAGCTGTTTTTT
TRBV7-9	TRBJ2-5	NA	NA	CASGLIETQYF	TGTGCCAGCGGTTTGATAGAGACCCAGTACTTC
TRBV27	TRBJ2-7	many	NA	CASTLKEGHSYEQYF	TGTGCCAGCACCTTAAAGGAGGGACATTCCTACGAGCAGTACTTC
TRBV5-1	TRBJ2-4	few	NA	CASSTAQKNIQYF	TGCGCCAGCAGCACAGCGCAGAAAAACATTCAGTACTTC
TRBV6-1	TRBJ2-5	NA	NA	CASSPTFDGQETQYF	TGTGCCAGCAGTCCCACTTTTGACGGCCAAGAGACCCAGTACTTC
TRBV5-1	TRBJ1-2	many	NA	CASSPHEANGYTF	TGCGCCAGCAGCCCCCACGAGGCGAATGGCTACACCTTC
TRBV2	TRBJ1-1	many	TRBD1	CASSRDRGGNTEAFF	TGTGCCAGCAGTCGGGACAGGGGGGGGAACACTGAAGCTTTCTTT
TRBV19	TRBJ1-5	many	NA	CASGKPYSNQPQHF	TGTGCCAGTGGTAAACCTTATAGCAATCAGCCCCAGCATTTT
TRBV6-1	TRBJ1-1	NA	NA	CASRQTGLSTEAFF	TGTGCCAGCAGGCAGACAGGACTCTCCACTGAAGCTTTCTTT
TRBV7-2	TRBJ1-5	many	NA	CASSPTGGSQPQHF	TGTGCCAGCAGCCCAACGGGGGGGTCTCAGCCCCAGCATTTT
TRBV5-1	TRBJ1-3	NA	NA	CASSLGVGSSGNTIYF	TGCGCCAGCAGCTTGGGGGTAGGGAGCTCTGGAAACACCATATATTTT
TRBV6-2/TRBV6-3	TRBJ1-2	many	NA	CASSPHQETYGYTF	TGTGCCAGCAGCCCCCACCAGGAGACATATGGCTACACCTTC
TRBV12-3/TRBV12-4	TRBJ1-5	NA	NA	CASSWAWGNQPQHF	TGTGCCAGCAGTTGGGCCTGGGGCAATCAGCCCCAGCATTTT
TRBV12-5	TRBJ1-5	many	NA	CASGLTSYSNQPQHF	TGTGCTAGTGGTCTCACTAGTTATAGCAATCAGCCCCAGCATTTT
TRBV7-2	TRBJ1-1	NA	TRBD1	CASSHRTGGRNTEAFF	TGTGCCAGCAGCCACCGGACAGGGGGCAGGAACACTGAAGCTTTCTTT
TRBV30	TRBJ2-1	many	TRBD1	CAWSSGTGGAYEQFF	TGTGCCTGGAGTTCCGGGACAGGGGGCGCATATGAGCAGTTCTTC